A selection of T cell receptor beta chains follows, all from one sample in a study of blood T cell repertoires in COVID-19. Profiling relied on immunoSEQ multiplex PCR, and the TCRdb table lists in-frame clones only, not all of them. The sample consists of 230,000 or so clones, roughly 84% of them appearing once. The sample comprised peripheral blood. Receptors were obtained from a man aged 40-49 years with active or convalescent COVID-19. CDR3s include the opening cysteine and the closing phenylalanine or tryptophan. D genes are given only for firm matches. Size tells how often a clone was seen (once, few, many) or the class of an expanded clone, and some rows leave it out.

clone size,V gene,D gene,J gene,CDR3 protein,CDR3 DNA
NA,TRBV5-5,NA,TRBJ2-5,CASSSSQDVETQYF,TGTGCCAGCAGCTCATCGCAGGATGTGGAGACCCAGTACTTC
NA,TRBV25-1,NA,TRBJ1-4,CASSSTGLWSTNEKLFF,TGTGCCAGCAGTTCTACAGGGCTCTGGTCAACTAATGAAAAACTGTTTTTT
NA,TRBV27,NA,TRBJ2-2,CASNARAAGELFF,TGTGCCAGCAATGCGCGAGCGGCCGGGGAGCTGTTTTTT
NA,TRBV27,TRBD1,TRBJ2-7,CASGFLSETGSLEQYF,TGTGCCAGCGGATTCCTCTCTGAGACAGGGTCTCTCGAGCAGTACTTC
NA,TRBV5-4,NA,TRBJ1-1,CATGQTTEAFF,TGTGCCACCGGACAGACCACTGAAGCTTTCTTT
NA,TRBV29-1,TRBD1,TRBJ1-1,CSVRTGGNTEAFF,TGCAGCGTTAGGACAGGGGGAAACACTGAAGCTTTCTTT
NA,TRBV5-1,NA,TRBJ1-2,CASSPPSGVDGYTF,TGCGCCAGCAGCCCCCCCAGTGGAGTAGATGGCTACACCTTC
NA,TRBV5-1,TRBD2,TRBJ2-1,CASSLERGGREEQFF,TGCGCCAGCAGCTTGGAGCGGGGGGGCCGAGAAGAGCAGTTCTTC
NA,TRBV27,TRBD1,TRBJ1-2,CASRRQGSSNYGYTF,TGTGCCAGCAGACGACAGGGGTCCTCCAACTATGGCTACACCTTC
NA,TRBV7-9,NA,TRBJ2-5,CASSPSGQETQYF,TGTGCCAGCAGCCCGAGCGGGCAAGAGACCCAGTACTTC
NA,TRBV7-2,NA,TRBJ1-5,CASSSGVSQPQHF,TGTGCCAGCAGCTCCGGGGTCAGCCAGCCCCAGCATTTT
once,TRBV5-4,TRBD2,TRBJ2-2,CASSTGLAGGTGELFF,TGTGCCAGCAGCACTGGACTAGCGGGGGGAACCGGGGAGCTGTTTTTT
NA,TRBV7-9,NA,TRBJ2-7,CASSTYTVSYEQYF,TGTGCCAGCAGCACATATACAGTTTCCTACGAGCAGTACTTC
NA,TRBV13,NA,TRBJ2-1,CASSLDANTDEQFF,TGTGCCAGCAGCTTAGACGCCAACACCGATGAGCAGTTCTTC
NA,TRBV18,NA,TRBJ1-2,CASSPSSALRGGYTF,TGTGCCAGCTCACCCTCGTCGGCACTCAGAGGCGGCTACACCTTC
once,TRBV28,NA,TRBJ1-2,CASSSDNGYTF,TGTGCCAGCAGTTCCGACAATGGCTACACCTTC
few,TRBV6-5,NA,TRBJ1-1,CASSKTRGDTEAFF,TGTGCCAGCAGTAAGACCCGGGGGGACACTGAAGCTTTCTTT
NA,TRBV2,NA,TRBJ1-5,CASSVQARVGQPQHF,TGTGCCAGCAGTGTACAAGCGCGGGTAGGCCAGCCCCAGCATTTT
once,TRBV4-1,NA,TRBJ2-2,CASSLRLEAGELFF,TGCGCCAGCAGCCTCCGACTAGAGGCCGGGGAGCTGTTTTTT
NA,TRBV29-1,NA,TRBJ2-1,CSVGRSFGSYNEQFF,TGCAGCGTTGGTCGGAGCTTTGGGTCCTACAATGAGCAGTTCTTC
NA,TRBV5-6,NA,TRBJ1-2,CASSTTSNTGYTF,TGTGCCAGCAGCACCACATCCAACACTGGCTACACCTTC
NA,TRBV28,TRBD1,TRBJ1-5,CASSFRGVQPQHF,TGTGCCAGCAGTTTCAGGGGGGTTCAGCCCCAGCATTTT
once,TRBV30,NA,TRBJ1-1,CAWREKTVNTEAFF,TGTGCCTGGAGGGAAAAAACAGTGAACACTGAAGCTTTCTTT
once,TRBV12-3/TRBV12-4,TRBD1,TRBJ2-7,CASSLGRGLGQYF,TGTGCCAGCAGTTTAGGCAGGGGGCTGGGGCAGTACTTC
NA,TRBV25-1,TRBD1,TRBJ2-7,CASSFSGTGRDEQYF,TGTGCCAGCAGCTTTTCCGGGACAGGGAGAGACGAGCAGTACTTC
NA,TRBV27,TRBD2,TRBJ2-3,CASSSPPGLAGGQYTQYF,TGTGCCAGCAGTTCCCCTCCGGGACTAGCGGGGGGGCAATATACGCAGTATTTT
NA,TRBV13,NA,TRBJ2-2,CASSLGAGANTGELFF,TGTGCCAGCAGCTTAGGTGCAGGGGCGAACACCGGGGAGCTGTTTTTT
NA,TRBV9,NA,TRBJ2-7,CASSVGHGLFYEQYF,TGTGCCAGCAGCGTAGGACACGGACTATTCTACGAGCAGTACTTC
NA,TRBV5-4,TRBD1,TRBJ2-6,CASSADRVIANVLTF,TGTGCCAGCAGCGCCGACAGGGTAATAGCCAACGTCCTGACTTTC
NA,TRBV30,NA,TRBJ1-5,CASAGADNQPQHF,TGTGCCTCGGCGGGGGCGGACAATCAGCCCCAGCATTTT
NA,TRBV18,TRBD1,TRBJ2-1,CASSPLTGTGTYNEQFF,TGTGCCAGCTCACCATTGACCGGGACAGGAACATACAATGAGCAGTTCTTC
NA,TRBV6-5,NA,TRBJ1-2,CASSYSSGGGYGYTF,TGTGCCAGCAGTTACTCTTCGGGCGGAGGTTATGGCTACACCTTC
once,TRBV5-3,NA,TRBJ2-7,CARSSGNNEQYF,TGTGCCAGAAGCTCAGGGAATAACGAGCAGTACTTC
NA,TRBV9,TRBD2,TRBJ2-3,CASSVSGGLTDTQYF,TGTGCCAGCAGCGTTAGCGGGGGTCTCACAGATACGCAGTATTTT
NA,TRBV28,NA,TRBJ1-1,CASSRAGRLNTEAFF,TGTGCCAGCAGCCGTGCGGGACGGCTGAACACTGAAGCTTTCTTT
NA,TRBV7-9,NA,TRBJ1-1,CASSPSGGETEAFF,TGTGCCAGCAGCCCTAGTGGGGGCGAGACTGAAGCTTTCTTT
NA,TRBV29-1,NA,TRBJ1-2,CSVAGRNYGYTF,TGCAGCGTCGCGGGCAGGAACTATGGCTACACCTTC
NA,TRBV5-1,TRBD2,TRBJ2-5,CASSLGSGSYQETQYF,TGCGCCAGCAGCTTGGGTAGCGGGTCTTACCAAGAGACCCAGTACTTC
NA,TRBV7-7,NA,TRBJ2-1,CASSYRLGNEQFF,TGTGCCAGCAGCTACAGGTTGGGTAATGAGCAGTTCTTC
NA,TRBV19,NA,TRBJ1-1,CASSISGSGNTEAFF,TGTGCCAGTAGTATAAGTGGCAGCGGGAACACTGAAGCTTTCTTT
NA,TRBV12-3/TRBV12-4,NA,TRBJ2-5,CASRGGGAETQYF,TGTGCCAGCAGGGGGGGAGGTGCGGAGACCCAGTACTTC
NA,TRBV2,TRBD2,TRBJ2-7,CASSSPMVAGGQQYF,TGTGCCAGCAGTTCTCCGATGGTAGCGGGAGGCCAGCAGTACTTC
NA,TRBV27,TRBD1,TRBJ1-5,CASSFLSGAGGISNQPQHF,TGTGCCAGCAGTTTTCTCAGTGGGGCAGGGGGGATCAGCAATCAGCCCCAGCATTTT